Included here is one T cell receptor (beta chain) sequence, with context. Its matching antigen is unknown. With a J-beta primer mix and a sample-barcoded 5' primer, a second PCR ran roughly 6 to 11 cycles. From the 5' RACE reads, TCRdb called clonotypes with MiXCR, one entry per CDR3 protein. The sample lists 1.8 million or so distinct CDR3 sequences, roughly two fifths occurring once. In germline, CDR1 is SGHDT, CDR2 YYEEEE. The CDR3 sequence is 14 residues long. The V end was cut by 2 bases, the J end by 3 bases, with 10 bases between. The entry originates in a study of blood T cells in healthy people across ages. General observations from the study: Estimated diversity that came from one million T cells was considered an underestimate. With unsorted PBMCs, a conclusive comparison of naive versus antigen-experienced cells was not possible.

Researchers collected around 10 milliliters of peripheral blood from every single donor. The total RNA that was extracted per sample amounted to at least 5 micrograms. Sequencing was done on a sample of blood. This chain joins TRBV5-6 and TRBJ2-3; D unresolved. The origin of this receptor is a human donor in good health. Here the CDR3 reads CASSFPLRTDTQYF. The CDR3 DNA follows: TGTGCCAGCAGCTTCCCTCTGCGAACAGATACGCAGTATTTT.